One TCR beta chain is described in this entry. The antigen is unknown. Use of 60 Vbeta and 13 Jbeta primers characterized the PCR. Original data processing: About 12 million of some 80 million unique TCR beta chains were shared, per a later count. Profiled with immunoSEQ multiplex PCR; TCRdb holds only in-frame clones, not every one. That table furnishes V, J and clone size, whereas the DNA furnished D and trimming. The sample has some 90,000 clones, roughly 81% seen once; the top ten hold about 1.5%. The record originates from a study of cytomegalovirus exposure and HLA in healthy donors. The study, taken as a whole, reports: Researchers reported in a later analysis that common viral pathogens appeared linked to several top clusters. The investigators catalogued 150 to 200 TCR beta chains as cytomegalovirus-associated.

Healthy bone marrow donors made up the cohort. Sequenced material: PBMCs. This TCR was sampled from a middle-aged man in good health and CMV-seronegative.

In DNA form, the CDR3 reads TGTGCCACTACAGGGGGCGGCCTAAATGAGCAGTTCTTC. It yields the protein CATTGGGLNEQFF. The gene calls are TRBV10-3 and TRBJ2-1; 9 bases agree with TRBD1. CDR3 length: 13 residues. Trimming removed 10 bases from V and 7 bases from J; junction bases left unmatched: 8. The germline V gene has CDR1 ENHRY and CDR2 SYGVKD.